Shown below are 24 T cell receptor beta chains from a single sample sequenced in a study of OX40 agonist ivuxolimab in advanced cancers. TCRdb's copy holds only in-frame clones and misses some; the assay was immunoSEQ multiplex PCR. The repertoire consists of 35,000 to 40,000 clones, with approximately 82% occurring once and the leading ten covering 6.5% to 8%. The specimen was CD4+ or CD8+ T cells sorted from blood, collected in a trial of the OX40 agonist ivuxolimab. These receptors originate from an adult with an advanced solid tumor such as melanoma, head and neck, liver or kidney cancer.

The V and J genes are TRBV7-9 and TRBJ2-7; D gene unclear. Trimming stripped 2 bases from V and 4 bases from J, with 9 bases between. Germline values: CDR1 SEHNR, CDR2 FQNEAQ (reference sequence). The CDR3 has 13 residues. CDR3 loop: CASSLMNGYEQYF. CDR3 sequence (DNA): TGTGCCAGCAGCTTAATGAACGGTTACGAGCAGTACTTC.

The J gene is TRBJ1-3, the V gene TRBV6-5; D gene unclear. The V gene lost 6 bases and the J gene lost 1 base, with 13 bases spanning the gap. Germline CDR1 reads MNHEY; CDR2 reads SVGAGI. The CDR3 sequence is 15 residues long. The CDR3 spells CASSQDWTSGNTIYF. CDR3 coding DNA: TGTGCCAGCAGCCAGGACTGGACTTCTGGAAACACCATATATTTT.

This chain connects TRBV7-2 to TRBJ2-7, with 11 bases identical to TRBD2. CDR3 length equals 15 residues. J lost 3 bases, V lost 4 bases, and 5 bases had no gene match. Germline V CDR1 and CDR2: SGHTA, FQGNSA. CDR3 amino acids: CASSSGLAGYYEQYF. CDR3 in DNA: TGTGCCAGCAGCTCCGGACTAGCGGGTTACTACGAGCAGTACTTC.

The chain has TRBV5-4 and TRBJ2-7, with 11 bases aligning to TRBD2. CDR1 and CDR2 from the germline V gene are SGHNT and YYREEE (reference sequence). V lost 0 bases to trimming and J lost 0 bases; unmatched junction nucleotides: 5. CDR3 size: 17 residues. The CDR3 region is CASSLVGLAGISYEQYF. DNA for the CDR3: TGTGCCAGCAGCTTGGTTGGACTAGCGGGCATCTCCTACGAGCAGTACTTC.

In DNA form, the CDR3 reads TGTGCCAGCAGGGCCCCCGTAGCATCCGAGCAGTACTTC. Residues: CASRAPVASEQYF. The chain carries TRBV5-6 and TRBJ2-7, with D uncertain. The CDR3 consists of 13 residues. Trimming pared 5 bases from V and 6 bases from J, leaving 15 bases between. Germline CDR1 SGHDT, CDR2 YYEEEE.

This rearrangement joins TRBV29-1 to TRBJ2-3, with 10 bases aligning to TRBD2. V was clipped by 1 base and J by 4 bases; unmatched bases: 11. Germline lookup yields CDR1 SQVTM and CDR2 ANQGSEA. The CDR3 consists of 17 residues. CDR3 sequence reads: CSVEGSASGSRPDTQYF. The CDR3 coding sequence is TGCAGCGTTGAAGGTTCGGCTAGCGGGAGTAGGCCAGATACGCAGTATTTT.

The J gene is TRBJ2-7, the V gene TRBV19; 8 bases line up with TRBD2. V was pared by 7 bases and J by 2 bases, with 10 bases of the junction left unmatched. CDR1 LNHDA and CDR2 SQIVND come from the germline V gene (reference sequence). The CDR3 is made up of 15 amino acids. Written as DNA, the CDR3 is TGTGCCAGTACCCCAACTAGCGGACCGCCCTACGAGCAGTACTTC. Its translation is CASTPTSGPPYEQYF.

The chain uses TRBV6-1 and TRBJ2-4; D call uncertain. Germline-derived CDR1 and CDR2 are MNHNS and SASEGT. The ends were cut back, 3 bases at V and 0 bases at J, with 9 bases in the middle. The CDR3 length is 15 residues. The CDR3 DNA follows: TGTGCCAGCAGTGATTCCGGTCTAGCCAAAAACATTCAGTACTTC. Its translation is CASSDSGLAKNIQYF.

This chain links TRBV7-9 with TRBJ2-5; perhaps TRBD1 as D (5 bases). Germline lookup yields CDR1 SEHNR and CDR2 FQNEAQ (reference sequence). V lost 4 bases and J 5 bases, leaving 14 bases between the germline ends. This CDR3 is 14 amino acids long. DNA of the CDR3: TGTGCCAGCAGCTACTCTGGGGCCGGGGAGACCCAGTACTTC. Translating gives CASSYSGAGETQYF.

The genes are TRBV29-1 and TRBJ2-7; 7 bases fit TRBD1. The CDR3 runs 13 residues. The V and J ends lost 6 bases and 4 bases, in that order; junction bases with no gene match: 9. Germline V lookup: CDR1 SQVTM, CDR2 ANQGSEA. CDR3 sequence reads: CSVRTGGSYEQYF. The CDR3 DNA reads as TGCAGCGTCCGGACAGGAGGCTCGTACGAGCAGTACTTC.

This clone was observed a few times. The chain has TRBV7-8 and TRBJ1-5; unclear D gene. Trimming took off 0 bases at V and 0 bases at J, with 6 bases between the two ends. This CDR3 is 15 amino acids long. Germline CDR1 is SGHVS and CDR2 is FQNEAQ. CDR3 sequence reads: CASSLAGDSNQPQHF. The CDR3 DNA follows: TGTGCCAGCAGCTTAGCTGGGGATAGCAATCAGCCCCAGCATTTT.

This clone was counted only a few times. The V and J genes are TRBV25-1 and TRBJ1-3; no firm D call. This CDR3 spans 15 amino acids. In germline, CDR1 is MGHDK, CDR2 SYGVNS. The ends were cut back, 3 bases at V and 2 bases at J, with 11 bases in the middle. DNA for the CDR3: TGTGCCAGCAGTGATATGGATGGGCCTGGAAACACCATATATTTT. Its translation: CASSDMDGPGNTIYF.

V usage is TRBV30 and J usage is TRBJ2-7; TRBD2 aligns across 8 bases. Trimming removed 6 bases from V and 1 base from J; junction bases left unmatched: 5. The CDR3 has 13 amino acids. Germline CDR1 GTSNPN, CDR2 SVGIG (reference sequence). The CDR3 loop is CACSLAASYEQYF. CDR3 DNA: TGTGCCTGCTCACTAGCGGCATCCTACGAGCAGTACTTC.

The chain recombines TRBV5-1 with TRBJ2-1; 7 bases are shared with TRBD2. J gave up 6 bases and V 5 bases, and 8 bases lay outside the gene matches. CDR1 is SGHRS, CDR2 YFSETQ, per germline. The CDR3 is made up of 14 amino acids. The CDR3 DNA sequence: TGCGCCAGCAGTGGACTCTCGGGGGGCAATGAGCAGTTCTTC. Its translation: CASSGLSGGNEQFF.

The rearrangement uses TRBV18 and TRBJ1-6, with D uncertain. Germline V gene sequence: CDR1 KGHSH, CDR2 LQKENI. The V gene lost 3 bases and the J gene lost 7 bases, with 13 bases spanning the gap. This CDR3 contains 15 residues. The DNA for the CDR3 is TGTGCCAGCTCACCCGCCGGAAGTTGGAATTCACCCCTCCACTTT. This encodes CASSPAGSWNSPLHF.

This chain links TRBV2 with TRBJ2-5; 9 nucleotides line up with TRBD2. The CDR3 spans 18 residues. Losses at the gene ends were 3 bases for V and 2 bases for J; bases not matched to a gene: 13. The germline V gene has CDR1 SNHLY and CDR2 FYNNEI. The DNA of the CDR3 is TGTGCCAGCAGTGATCGGGGCCTGGGGCTAGCGGGGCAAGAGACCCAGTACTTC. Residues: CASSDRGLGLAGQETQYF.

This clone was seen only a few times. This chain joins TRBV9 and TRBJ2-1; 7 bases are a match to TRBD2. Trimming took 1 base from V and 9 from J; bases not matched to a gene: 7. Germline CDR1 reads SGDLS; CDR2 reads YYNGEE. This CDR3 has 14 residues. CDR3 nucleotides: TGTGCCAGCAGCGTAATGGGGCTAGCGGCTGAGCAGTTCTTC. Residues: CASSVMGLAAEQFF.

CDR3 in amino acids: CASSPGPLQETQYF. CDR3 sequence (DNA): TGTGCCAGCAGTCCCGGACCCTTACAAGAGACCCAGTACTTC. This chain connects TRBV5-6 to TRBJ2-5, with D unclear. Germline CDR1 SGHDT, CDR2 YYEEEE. The V end lost 5 bases, the J end lost 2 bases, and 13 bases lay between the germline ends. The CDR3 length is 14 residues.

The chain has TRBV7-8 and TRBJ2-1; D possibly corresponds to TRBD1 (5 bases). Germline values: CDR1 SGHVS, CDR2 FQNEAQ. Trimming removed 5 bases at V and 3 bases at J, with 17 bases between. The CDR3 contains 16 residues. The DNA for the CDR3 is TGTGCCAGCAGCGCCGAACAGGCCCTTAACTACAATGAGCAGTTCTTC. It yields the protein CASSAEQALNYNEQFF.

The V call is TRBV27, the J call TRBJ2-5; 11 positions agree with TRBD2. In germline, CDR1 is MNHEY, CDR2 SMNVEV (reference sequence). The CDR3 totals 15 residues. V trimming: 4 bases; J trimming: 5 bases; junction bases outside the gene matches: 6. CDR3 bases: TGTGCCAGCAGTTCCGAACTAGCGGGAGAGGAGACCCAGTACTTC. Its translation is CASSSELAGEETQYF.

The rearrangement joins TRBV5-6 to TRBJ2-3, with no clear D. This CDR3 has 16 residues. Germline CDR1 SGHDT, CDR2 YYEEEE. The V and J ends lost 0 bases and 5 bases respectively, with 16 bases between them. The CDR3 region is CASSLVAGGWGDTQYF. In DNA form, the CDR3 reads TGTGCCAGCAGCTTGGTGGCCGGCGGTTGGGGAGATACGCAGTATTTT. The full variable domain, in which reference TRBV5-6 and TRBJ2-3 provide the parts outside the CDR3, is DAGVTQSPTHLIKTRGQQVTLRCSPKSGHDTVSWYQQALGQGPQFIFQYYEEEERQRGNFPDRFSGHQFPNYSSELNVNALLLGDSALYLCASSLVAGGWGDTQYFGPGTRLTVL.

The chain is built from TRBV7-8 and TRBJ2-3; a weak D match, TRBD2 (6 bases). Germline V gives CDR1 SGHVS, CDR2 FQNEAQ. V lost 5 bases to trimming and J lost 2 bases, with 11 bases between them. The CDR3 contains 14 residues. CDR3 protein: CASSPGGDTDTQYF. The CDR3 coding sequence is TGTGCCAGCAGCCCCGGAGGGGACACAGATACGCAGTATTTT.

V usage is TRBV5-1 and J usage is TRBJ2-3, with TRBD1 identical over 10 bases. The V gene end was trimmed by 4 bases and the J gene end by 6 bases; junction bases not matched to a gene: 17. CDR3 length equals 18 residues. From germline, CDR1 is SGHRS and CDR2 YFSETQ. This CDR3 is CASSHRGQGTGAADTQYF. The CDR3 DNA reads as TGCGCCAGCAGCCATAGGGGACAGGGGACAGGGGCCGCGGATACGCAGTATTTT. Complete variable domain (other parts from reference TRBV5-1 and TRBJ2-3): KAGVTQTPRYLIKTRGQQVTLSCSPISGHRSVSWYQQTPGQGLQFLFEYFSETQRNKGNFPGRFSGRQFSNSRSEMNVSTLELGDSALYLCASSHRGQGTGAADTQYFGPGTRLTVL.

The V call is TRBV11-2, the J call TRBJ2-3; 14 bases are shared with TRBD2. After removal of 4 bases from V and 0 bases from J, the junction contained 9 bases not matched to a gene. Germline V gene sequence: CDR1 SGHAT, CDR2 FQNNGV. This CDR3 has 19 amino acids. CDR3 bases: TGTGCCAGCAGCTCGACCGGGACTAGCGGGAGTGAAAGCACAGATACGCAGTATTTT. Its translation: CASSSTGTSGSESTDTQYF.